This TCR beta chain originates from a study of T cell responses to AZD1222 COVID-19 vaccine. With 2 bases removed from V and 2 bases from J, the gap between germline ends came to 10 bases. Looked up from germline, CDR1 is MNHEY and CDR2 is SVGEGT. The CDR3 is 15 amino acids. Method: immunoSEQ multiplex PCR; TCRdb's copy keeps in-frame clones and lacks some. The sample comprises some 100,000 clones, roughly 86% of which are singletons, and 1.2% to 1.5% rests with the top ten. The sequencing here drew on peripheral blood, taken on day 0 of AZD1222 vaccination. The V gene is TRBV6-2 or TRBV6-3, the J gene TRBJ1-5; no definite D call. This receptor was taken from an adult in good health. CDR3 in amino acids: CASSYRQLGNQPQHF. The CDR3 region has the DNA TGTGCCAGCAGTTACAGGCAGCTTGGCAATCAGCCCCAGCATTTT.